The clone carrying this T cell receptor (beta chain) was seen ten or more times. This entry is derived from a study of shared clonotypes between healthy human individuals. V was pared by 8 bases and J by 5 bases, with 9 bases between. This CDR3 has 12 residues. CDR1 MDHEN and CDR2 SYDVKM come from the germline V gene. Sequenced by immunoSEQ multiplex PCR; TCRdb stores in-frame clones only, minus some. The table records over 95,000 clones, around 47% of them present only once. The TCR was taken from a woman aged 35 to 49 in good health. Some clones in this sample may be carry-over from other donors' samples. Sequencing input: PBMCs. V is TRBV28 and J is TRBJ2-2; D call uncertain. This chain's CDR3 is CASRTTTGELFF. The CDR3 coding sequence is TGTGCCAGCCGAACTACTACCGGGGAGCTGTTTTTT.